This paragraph covers one TCR beta chain sequence. This receptor's antigen is unknown. Base qualities are not recorded, but no much larger clone differs from it by a single base. The junction shows trimming of 2 bases on V and 5 bases on J, and the gene matches do not reach 17 bases of it. The CDR3, cysteine through phenylalanine, is 19 amino acids long. Only the CDR3 region is kept as DNA, spanning 57 bases read in frame from base 1. CDR1 and CDR2, looked up from the germline V gene, are SGHTA and FQGNSA. Whole blood was collected in K2EDTA tubes by collaborating institutions according to the institutions' own protocols. For TCRbeta analysis, collaborator samples were shipped as frozen whole blood, as isolated PBMCs, or as DNA extracted from either sample type. The immunoSEQ Assay, a bias-controlled multiplex PCR, was used to amplify TCRbeta CDR3 regions from genomic DNA. Per the original workflow: The number of nucleated cells in each sample was estimated from the amplification of reference gene primers within the assay. To quantify the absolute abundance of each unique TCRbeta CDR3 rearrangement, sequence reads were collapsed and filtered. For each sample, productive Simpson clonality was calculated as the square root of Simpson's diversity index across productive rearrangements. TCRdb mirrors the immuneACCESS table, restricted to in-frame sequences. Some clones are absent from its copies; in checked studies, under half trace to an unresolved V gene, and the reason for the others is unknown. V, J and clone size derive from that table, while D and trimming were established from the DNA sequence. This sample lists under 200,000 clones; roughly 86% were detected once. The ten largest clones capture under 2% of the sample.

The record originates from a study of blood T cell repertoires in COVID-19 (dated by TCRdb to the early 2020s). Regarding the complete study: Collaborator samples came from the United States, Italy and Spain and covered acute and convalescent phases of COVID-19. The prospective study material was composed of cDNA or gDNA derived from T cells, B-cell-depleted T cells, or PBMCs. Subjects who had been exposed to COVID-19, were actively infected with it, or had recovered from it provided the deeply sampled blood TCRbeta repertoires that made up the dataset. The repertoires were released in a freely available public database meant as a resource for research on the immune response to SARS-CoV-2. Samples were obtained from the ongoing ImmuneRACE study (first 160 participants) and from 1,254 subjects provided by 6 global collaborators. Sample metadata almost always included a de-identified subject ID, COVID-19 status, age in years and sex. HLA class I and class II types, where available, came from metadata supplied by the sample provider rather than from assay-based typing. Points the paper makes about the study in general: The quantity of clinical and demographic metadata differed by source and by participant and was supplied without curation.

The sequenced material came from peripheral blood. The chain joins TRBV7-2 to TRBJ2-5, with TRBD2 matching 10 junction bases. The TCR originated in a man between 18 and 29 years old with active or convalescent COVID-19. The CDR3 amino acid sequence is: CASSLLSAGSSGSSETQYF. The base sequence is TGTGCCAGCAGCTTACTATCGGCCGGGTCTAGCGGGAGTTCGGAGACCCAGTACTTC.